This T cell receptor beta chain was sequenced for a study of blood T cell repertoires in COVID-19. Study information: Acute and convalescent COVID-19 samples came from the United States, Italy and Spain.

In the authors' workflow: Quantification of nucleated cells was approximated via reference gene primer amplification. The data were produced by immunoSEQ multiplex PCR, yet TCRdb's version contains in-frame clones alone and is incomplete. That table furnishes V, J and clone size, whereas the DNA furnished D and trimming. The repertoire holds roughly 220,000 clones, with roughly 86% as singletons. In Seattle, patients joined the study during active infection and were tracked longitudinally. V lost 3 bases to trimming and J lost 3 bases; unmatched junction nucleotides: 5. This CDR3 region has 16 residues. Looked up from germline, CDR1 is LNHDA and CDR2 is SQIVND (reference sequence).

This chain connects TRBV19 to TRBJ1-2; TRBD1 matches at 12 bases. The TCR sequence derives from a woman in her fifties or sixties with COVID-19, enrolled during active disease. Sequencing was done on a sample of peripheral blood. The CDR3 DNA is TGTGCCAGTAGTATTGGGACAGGGGGCTCGTACTATGGCTACACCTTC. Residues: CASSIGTGGSYYGYTF.